This T cell receptor (beta chain) appears in the sequencing data of a study of shared clonotypes between healthy human individuals. Selected positively for CCR7 and CD45RO-negative, naive CD8 cells excluded terminally differentiated effector memory CD45RA+ cells. On sorted subsets, replicate PCRs used 200 to 250 ng DNA, or about 33,000 T cell genomes. Sequencing was performed with immunoSEQ multiplex PCR; in TCRdb, only in-frame clones are kept and a portion is missing. The data show a few million clones, around 93% seen once. Findings and limits, study-wide: Sharing across four donors was seen in around 5.1% of naive CD4 clonotypes.

This clone came up a few times. The target antigen is unknown. The TCR was taken from a man between 18 and 29 years old in good health. Some clones in this sample may be carry-over from other donors' samples. The material sequenced was naive CD8+ T cells from PBMCs.

The CDR3 loop reads CASSPTGEAYEQYF. Here the CDR3 DNA reads TGTGCCAGCAGTCCGACAGGGGAGGCCTACGAGCAGTACTTC. The genes are TRBV6-5 and TRBJ2-7; 8 nucleotides match TRBD1. J was trimmed by 2 bases and V by 5 bases; bases with no gene match: 5. Germline loops: CDR1 MNHEY, CDR2 SVGAGI. This CDR3 contains 14 residues.